This T cell receptor beta chain was recorded in a study of T cells in Graves' hyperthyroidism and ophthalmopathy. Study-wide background: Peripheral blood was obtained at initial diagnosis, preceding any treatment.

RNA transcripts yielded amplified TCR beta CDR3 regions. A set of HTBI primers served as the primers for a first-round RT-PCR of the TCR CDR3. TCRdb re-called the multiplex PCR reads with MiXCR, one entry per CDR3 protein. This sample has 600,000 or so distinct CDR3 sequences; 13% to 15% occur once, and the top ten carry about 12%. In this sample, this clonotype turned up many times. What it binds is not known. The CDR3 length is 15 residues. CDR1 is DFQATT and CDR2 is SNEGSKA in the germline V gene (reference sequence). The V segment lost 5 bases and the J segment 4 bases; nucleotides outside the gene matches: 7. Study results and limitations: Ophthalmopathy was identified by the model a median roughly 6.5 months ahead of onset.

The sequence was obtained from a woman aged 45-59 years with Graves' ophthalmopathy. Sequenced input: blood. This chain uses TRBV20-1 with TRBJ2-3, with TRBD1 matching over 12 bases. The CDR3 spells CSALLGTGGPDTQYF. The CDR3, as DNA: TGCAGTGCTCTCCTCGGGACAGGGGGCCCAGATACGCAGTATTTT.